The text below deals with one TCR beta chain. The trim removed 5 bases at V and 1 base at J, leaving 7 bases unmatched. Germline loops: CDR1 SGHVS, CDR2 FQNEAQ. The CDR3 has 15 amino acids. Sequenced by immunoSEQ multiplex PCR; TCRdb stores in-frame clones only, minus some. The sample yields over 200,000 clones, over 75% seen once. These data are taken from a study of Ad26.COV2.S vaccination and SARS-CoV-2 variants. Study details: In the study, Ad26.COV2.S was injected intramuscularly once, or twice 56 days apart.

Treatment of the sample: roughly 19 received Ad26.COV2.S at low or high dose, single or two shots; about 5 received placebo; per-sample allocation not given. It was on day 63 after the first vaccine or placebo injection that samples were taken. Donation came from an adult in Boston who was aged 18-55 years. The sequence was collected from a person aged 18 to 59 who received the Ad26.COV2.S COVID-19 vaccine or a placebo. This chain uses TRBV7-8 with TRBJ2-7; 8 bases are shared with TRBD2. The sample was peripheral blood, taken in a trial of Ad26.COV2.S vaccine versus placebo. CDR3 DNA sequence: TGTGCCAGCAGCGCCTCGGGACTAGTTTCCTACGAGCAGTACTTC. Residues: CASSASGLVSYEQYF.